This T cell receptor beta chain emerged from a study of blood T cell repertoires in COVID-19. Across the whole study: Acute-phase and convalescent COVID-19 samples originated in the United States, Italy and Spain. Nucleic acid was either cDNA or gDNA, and it came from T cells, B-cell-depleted T cells, or PBMCs.

Trimming shortened V by 6 bases and J by 3 bases, and 12 bases separated the two germline ends. The CDR3 totals 14 residues. Germline assignment: CDR1 KGHSH and CDR2 LQKENI. Per the study methods: Estimation of nucleated cell counts relied on the amplification of reference gene primers. TCRdb keeps only in-frame clones here, not all; method: immunoSEQ multiplex PCR. That table supplies the V and J calls and clone size; D and trimming were determined from the DNA. The repertoire holds about 35,000 clones, with roughly 86% as singletons. Sequenced sample: peripheral blood. The chain links TRBV18 to TRBJ2-1, with a weak D call TRBD2 (6 bases). This TCR was recovered from an elderly man with active or convalescent COVID-19. The chain's CDR3 is CASSLTGSYNEQFF. The CDR3 region has the DNA TGTGCCAGCTCGCTAACCGGGAGCTACAATGAGCAGTTCTTC.